Listed here are 30 T cell receptor beta chains from one sample, sequenced in a study of blood T cell repertoires in COVID-19. TCRdb keeps only in-frame clones here, not all; method: immunoSEQ multiplex PCR. The sample contains approximately 46,000 clones, less than 90% of which appear only once. Sequenced: peripheral blood. These receptors were collected from a human donor in a cohort sampled during active COVID-19.

This clone has just a few counts. The chain recombines TRBV19 with TRBJ1-1, with TRBD1 identical over 8 bases. Germline-derived CDR1 and CDR2 are LNHDA and SQIVND (reference sequence). The V segment lost 6 bases and the J segment 4 bases; nucleotides outside the gene matches: 10. The CDR3 covers 15 residues. CDR3 region: CASRPQQGVITEAFF. CDR3 DNA: TGTGCCAGTAGACCCCAACAGGGGGTGATCACTGAAGCTTTCTTT.

This clone turned up a few times. A junction boundary mismatches the germline segment, possibly from a read error. CDR3 residues: CASSLNSRARSLLHF. Here the CDR3 DNA reads TGTGCCAGCAGCTTAAATTCCAGGGCAAGGTCACTCCTCCACTTT. The chain has TRBV7-9 and TRBJ1-6; perhaps TRBD1 as D (5 bases). CDR3 length: 15 residues. Germline V gene lookup returns CDR1 SEHNR and CDR2 FQNEAQ (reference sequence).

The chain combines TRBV4-3 with TRBJ2-2; 13 nucleotides line up with TRBD2. The germline V gene has CDR1 LGHNA and CDR2 YSLEER. CDR3 length: 18 amino acids. J gave up 0 bases and V 4 bases, and 5 bases lay outside the gene matches. CDR3 nucleotides: TGCGCCAGCAGCCGCCAGACTAGCGGGGGGACGAACACCGGGGAGCTGTTTTTT. Translated, it gives CASSRQTSGGTNTGELFF.

The chain has TRBV4-1 and TRBJ2-7; 7 bases match TRBD1. In germline, CDR1 is MGHRA, CDR2 YSYEKL. The length of the CDR3 is 16 residues. Trimming at V came to 1 base and at J to 0 bases, leaving 6 bases not matched to a gene. The CDR3 DNA reads as TGCGCCAGCAGCCAAGCGGTACAGGGGCTCTCCTACGAGCAGTACTTC. Translated, it gives CASSQAVQGLSYEQYF.

The chain carries TRBV7-9 and TRBJ2-1; D may be TRBD2 (5 bases). CDR1 is SEHNR, CDR2 FQNEAQ, per germline (reference sequence). This CDR3 is 14 amino acids long. V lost 5 bases, J lost 10 bases, and 18 bases lay in between. The CDR3, as DNA: TGTGCCAGCAGCCCCCTTTTGGTAGCGAACGAGCAGTTCTTC. As protein: CASSPLLVANEQFF.

The chain is built from TRBV13 and TRBJ2-5, with 8 nucleotides matching TRBD1. There are 16 residues in the CDR3. Germline V CDR1 and CDR2: PRHDT, FYEKMQ (reference sequence). Trimming removed 1 base from V and 1 base from J; junction bases left unmatched: 5. The CDR3 nucleotides are TGTGCCAGCAGCTTAGATATCGGACAGGGCCAAGAGACCCAGTACTTC. Protein: CASSLDIGQGQETQYF.

A few counts support this clone. The J gene is TRBJ2-7, the V gene TRBV14; the D is unclear. Germline V lookup: CDR1 SGHDN, CDR2 FVKESK. This CDR3 contains 14 residues. Trimming left V 1 base short and J 0 bases short, with 7 bases between. In DNA form, the CDR3 reads TGTGCCAGCAGCCAAGGACCTAGCTCCTACGAGCAGTACTTC. This translates into CASSQGPSSYEQYF.

V gene TRBV5-5 combines with J gene TRBJ2-6; D may be TRBD1 (5 bases). This CDR3 is 14 amino acids long. The V and J ends lost 7 bases and 2 bases respectively, with 10 bases between them. Germline values: CDR1 SGHKS, CDR2 YYEKEE (reference sequence). The chain's CDR3 is CASSWGTGANVLTF. The CDR3 DNA sequence: TGTGCCAGCTCTTGGGGCACTGGGGCCAACGTCCTGACTTTC. The variable domain in full, with the rest retrieved from reference TRBV5-5 and TRBJ2-6, is DAGVTQSPTHLIKTRGQQVTLRCSPISGHKSVSWYQQVLGQGPQFIFQYYEKEERGRGNFPDRFSARQFPNYSSELNVNALLLGDSALYLCASSWGTGANVLTFGAGSRLTVL.

CDR3 sequence: CASNNLVGYTF. The CDR3 nucleotides are TGTGCCAGCAACAACCTAGTTGGCTACACCTTC. V and J are TRBV6-6 and TRBJ1-2; D is undetermined. This CDR3 has 11 residues. Germline V gene lookup returns CDR1 MNHNY and CDR2 SVGAGI (reference sequence). Between the trimmed V and J ends, which lost 7 bases and 7 bases, there was a span of 10 bases.

The rearrangement links TRBV7-9 to TRBJ1-4; D uncertain. The CDR3 is made up of 13 amino acids. Trimming cost V 5 bases and J 6 bases, with 10 bases left between them. CDR1 SEHNR and CDR2 FQNEAQ come from the germline V gene (reference sequence). The CDR3 is CASSPPSDEKLFF. CDR3 DNA sequence: TGTGCCAGCAGCCCTCCATCAGATGAAAAACTGTTTTTT.

The rearrangement uses TRBV9 and TRBJ1-1; D is ambiguous. The CDR3 has 15 residues. The germline V and J ends were trimmed by 0 bases and 10 bases, with 19 bases remaining between them. Germline values: CDR1 SGDLS, CDR2 YYNGEE. The CDR3 DNA is TGTGCCAGCAGCGTAGGTTGGGAAGCGGGGAGGGTAGCTTTCTTT. Amino acid sequence: CASSVGWEAGRVAFF. Drawing the rest from reference TRBV9 and TRBJ1-1, the complete variable domain is DSGVTQTPKHLITATGQRVTLRCSPRSGDLSVYWYQQSLDQGLQFLIQYYNGEERAKGNILERFSAQQFPDLHSELNLSSLELGDSALYFCASSVGWEAGRVAFFGQGTRLTVV.

As regards this clone: The germline gene is not matched at one end of the junction; a read error may be the cause. The rearrangement uses TRBV6-1 and TRBJ2-7, with TRBD1 matching 9 bases. The CDR3 is 15 residues long. Germline CDR1 and CDR2: MNHNS and SASEGT. In DNA form, the CDR3 reads TGTGCCAGCATTGAACAGGGGGCAATCTCCTACGAGCAGTACTTC. Protein product: CASIEQGAISYEQYF.

This clone was counted a single time. The rearrangement joins TRBV27 to TRBJ1-2; TRBD1 agrees at 10 bases. After removal of 6 bases from V and 7 bases from J, the junction contained 8 bases not matched to a gene. The CDR3 totals 14 residues. Germline-derived CDR1 and CDR2 are MNHEY and SMNVEV (reference sequence). CDR3 sequence: CASRPTGGLGGYTF. The CDR3 bases are TGTGCCAGCAGGCCGACAGGGGGCCTGGGTGGCTACACCTTC.

V usage is TRBV6-2 or TRBV6-3 and J usage is TRBJ2-7, with a weak D call TRBD1 (5 bases). The CDR3 runs to 14 residues. V lost 0 bases and J lost 3, with 9 bases in between. Germline loops: CDR1 MNHEY, CDR2 SVGEGT. CDR3 nucleotides: TGTGCCAGCAGTTACTCTCAGGGAAGCTACGAGCAGTACTTC. Translated: CASSYSQGSYEQYF.

The chain carries TRBV14 and TRBJ1-1; D possibly corresponds to TRBD1 (5 bases). The ends were cut back, 4 bases at V and 5 bases at J, with 11 bases in the middle. Germline assignment: CDR1 SGHDN and CDR2 FVKESK. The CDR3 is made up of 13 amino acids. The CDR3 DNA reads as TGTGCCAGCAGCCTGACACCAGGGACTGAAGCTTTCTTT. It codes for CASSLTPGTEAFF.

The rearrangement links TRBV30 to TRBJ2-5; D gene ambiguous. V lost 2 bases and J lost 5, with 18 bases in between. The CDR3 totals 15 residues. Per the germline V gene, CDR1 is GTSNPN and CDR2 is SVGIG (reference sequence). This chain's CDR3 is CAWSRRLPKKETQYF. The CDR3 DNA follows: TGTGCCTGGAGTAGAAGACTCCCAAAGAAGGAGACCCAGTACTTC.

V gene TRBV7-9 combines with J gene TRBJ1-1; perhaps TRBD1 as D (6 bases). Germline-derived CDR1 and CDR2 are SEHNR and FQNEAQ (reference sequence). Trimming took off 11 bases at V and 1 base at J, with 11 bases between the two ends. The CDR3 is 12 residues long. CDR3 DNA sequence: TGTGCCTGGGGGCGAAAGAACACTGAAGCTTTCTTT. It is translated as CAWGRKNTEAFF. The whole variable domain, remainder taken from reference TRBV7-9 and TRBJ1-1, is DTGVSQNPRHKITKRGQNVTFRCDPISEHNRLYWYRQTLGQGPEFLTYFQNEAQLEKSRLLSDRFSAERPKGSFSTLEIQRTEQGDSAMYLCAWGRKNTEAFFGQGTRLTVV.

This clone has just a few counts. The V call is TRBV9, the J call TRBJ1-4; 12 bases agree with TRBD1. The germline V gene has CDR1 SGDLS and CDR2 YYNGEE. V shed 4 bases, J shed 3 bases, and the junction held 4 bases outside the gene matches. The CDR3 has 16 amino acids. In DNA form, the CDR3 reads TGTGCCAGCAGCCCGAGGGACAGGGGGCCTAATGAAAAACTGTTTTTT. Translating gives CASSPRDRGPNEKLFF.

CDR3 region: CASSPNPGHMNTEAFF. CDR3 nucleotides: TGCGCCAGCAGCCCCAACCCGGGACACATGAACACTGAAGCTTTCTTT. The rearrangement links TRBV4-3 to TRBJ1-1; maybe TRBD1 (6 bases). The CDR3 totals 16 residues. Germline CDR1 LGHNA, CDR2 YSLEER. Trimming pared 4 bases from V and 0 bases from J, leaving 15 bases between.

V gene TRBV24-1 combines with J gene TRBJ2-2; D possibly corresponds to TRBD2 (6 bases). CDR3 length: 16 amino acids. The V gene lost 4 bases and the J gene lost 6 bases, with 17 bases spanning the gap. Looked up from germline, CDR1 is KGHDR and CDR2 is SFDVKD. CDR3 bases: TGTGCCACCAGTGAGATCGCGGCGGGAATCGCCGGGGAGCTGTTTTTT. It is translated as CATSEIAAGIAGELFF.

The chain uses TRBV27 and TRBJ1-3, with 10 nucleotides matching TRBD1. The germline gives CDR1 MNHEY, CDR2 SMNVEV (reference sequence). J gave up 4 bases and V 6 bases, and 9 bases lay outside the gene matches. CDR3 size: 16 residues. The CDR3 nucleotides are TGTGCCAGCAGACGTACCGGGACAGGGGTCGGAAACACCATATATTTT. Its protein product is CASRRTGTGVGNTIYF.

The chain links TRBV7-3 to TRBJ2-2, with 7 positions matching TRBD2. Germline lookup yields CDR1 SGHTA and CDR2 FQGTGA. The CDR3 is 15 amino acids. The V and J ends lost 2 bases and 7 bases, in that order; junction bases with no gene match: 7. The CDR3 protein is CASSLAQGGFGELFF. CDR3 in DNA: TGTGCCAGCAGCTTAGCCCAGGGAGGGTTCGGGGAGCTGTTTTTT.

This chain uses TRBV24-1 with TRBJ1-5; 8 bases line up with TRBD1. Germline lookup yields CDR1 KGHDR and CDR2 SFDVKD. CDR3 length: 14 amino acids. The junction had 5 bases not matched to a gene; V was cut back by 4 bases and J by 7 bases. The CDR3 sequence is CATSDDRGGQPQHF. As DNA, the CDR3 is TGTGCCACCAGTGACGACAGGGGTGGCCAGCCCCAGCATTTT.

The gene calls are TRBV7-9 and TRBJ1-3; D is uncertain. V shed 1 base and J shed 4 bases, with 5 bases lying between them. The CDR3 runs to 13 residues. Per germline, CDR1 SEHNR and CDR2 FQNEAQ (reference sequence). CDR3: CASSLVGGNTIYF. The CDR3 DNA follows: TGTGCCAGCAGCTTAGTCGGGGGAAACACCATATATTTT.

The V call is TRBV28, the J call TRBJ2-7; D might be TRBD2 (6 bases). The ends were cut back, 1 base at V and 2 bases at J, with 9 bases in the middle. There are 14 residues in the CDR3. The germline V gene has CDR1 MDHEN and CDR2 SYDVKM. The CDR3 nucleotides are TGTGCCAGCAGTTTATCGGGACTTACCTACGAGCAGTACTTC. Translation: CASSLSGLTYEQYF.

The chain recombines TRBV28 with TRBJ1-1; 8 nucleotides align to TRBD1. V lost 10 bases to trimming and J lost 7 bases; unmatched junction nucleotides: 8. Germline V CDR1 and CDR2: MDHEN, SYDVKM. The CDR3 consists of 12 residues. The CDR3 bases are TGTGCCACTTACCAGGGGGCAATTGAAGCTTTCTTT. This encodes CATYQGAIEAFF.

The chain recombines TRBV6-5 with TRBJ1-1; 10 bases agree with TRBD1. CDR1 is MNHEY and CDR2 is SVGAGI in the germline V gene. The junction had 3 bases not matched to a gene; V was cut back by 6 bases and J by 5 bases. The CDR3 loop spans 13 amino acids. This CDR3 reads CASRDRGRTEAFF. CDR3 nucleotide sequence: TGTGCCAGCAGGGACAGGGGGAGGACTGAAGCTTTCTTT.

V gene TRBV19 combines with J gene TRBJ1-3; D is undetermined. The CDR3 is 15 residues long. Germline assignment: CDR1 LNHDA and CDR2 SQIVND (reference sequence). V gave up 6 bases and J gave up 8 bases, with 20 bases separating them. Here the CDR3 reads CASSFYDRGGDTIYF. The DNA for the CDR3 is TGTGCCAGTAGCTTCTACGACCGCGGCGGGGACACCATATATTTT. Drawing the rest from reference TRBV19 and TRBJ1-3, the complete variable domain is DGGITQSPKYLFRKEGQNVTLSCEQNLNHDAMYWYRQDPGQGLRLIYYSQIVNDFQKGDIAEGYSVSREKKESFPLTVTSAQKNPTAFYLCASSFYDRGGDTIYFGEGSWLTVV.

The V and J genes are TRBV6-5 and TRBJ2-7; 8 nucleotides line up with TRBD1. Germline CDR1 and CDR2: MNHEY and SVGAGI. The trim removed 5 bases at V and 0 bases at J, leaving 3 bases unmatched. This CDR3 has 14 residues. CDR3 coding DNA: TGTGCCAGCAGTCAGGGGGCTCTCTCCTACGAGCAGTACTTC. It codes for CASSQGALSYEQYF.

The J gene is TRBJ1-6, the V gene TRBV7-9; TRBD1 matches 9 bases. V was clipped by 6 bases and J by 1 base; unmatched bases: 7. The CDR3 runs to 17 residues. Per the germline V gene, CDR1 is SEHNR and CDR2 is FQNEAQ (reference sequence). As DNA, the CDR3 is TGTGCCAGCAGAACGCGACAGGGGGAATCCTATAATTCACCCCTCCACTTT. The encoded protein is CASRTRQGESYNSPLHF.